These T cell receptor beta chains were read from a single sample in a study of T cell responses to AZD1222 COVID-19 vaccine. The repertoire was sequenced with immunoSEQ multiplex PCR; TCRdb's copy has only in-frame clones and lacks some. The sample records under 80,000 clones, roughly 88% being singletons. The source material was peripheral blood, sampled on day 0 of AZD1222 vaccination. These receptors came from an adult in good health. The CDR3 runs from the conserved cysteine through the conserved F or W. The D gene is left open where the match is weak. Not every row has a clone size; where given, it reads once, few, many or a size class.

v_gene: TRBV30
d_gene: TRBD1
j_gene: TRBJ2-7
abundance: -
len: 14
CDR3nt: TGTGCCTGGAGTAGAGGGACAGGGACCGACGAGCAGTACTTC
CDR3aa: CAWSRGTGTDEQYF

v_gene: TRBV5-1
d_gene: TRBD1
j_gene: TRBJ1-5
abundance: -
len: 15
CDR3nt: TGCGCCAGCAGCCCGACAGGGGATCAGGATCAGCCCCAGCATTTT
CDR3aa: CASSPTGDQDQPQHF

v_gene: TRBV4-1
d_gene: -
j_gene: TRBJ2-1
abundance: few
len: 14
CDR3nt: TGCGCCAGCAGCCAAGGGGACCAAGGCGATGAGCAGTTCTTC
CDR3aa: CASSQGDQGDEQFF

v_gene: TRBV7-3
d_gene: TRBD1
j_gene: TRBJ2-1
abundance: -
len: 14
CDR3nt: TGTGCCAGCAGCTTAACGGACAGGGTCGATGAGCAGTTCTTC
CDR3aa: CASSLTDRVDEQFF

v_gene: TRBV18
d_gene: -
j_gene: TRBJ2-7
abundance: -
len: 13
CDR3nt: TGTGCCAGCTTCACAGGAAGCTCCTACGAGCAGTACTTC
CDR3aa: CASFTGSSYEQYF

v_gene: TRBV27
d_gene: TRBD1
j_gene: TRBJ1-1
abundance: -
len: 15
CDR3nt: TGTGCCAGCAGTTTTTCCTGGACAGGGGGCACTGAAGCTTTCTTT
CDR3aa: CASSFSWTGGTEAFF

v_gene: TRBV6-5
d_gene: -
j_gene: TRBJ2-2
abundance: -
len: 10
CDR3nt: TGTGCCAGCGGGGCCGGGGAGCTGTTTTTT
CDR3aa: CASGAGELFF

v_gene: TRBV28
d_gene: -
j_gene: TRBJ2-4
abundance: -
len: 19
CDR3nt: TGTGCCAGCAGTTTACTTCTACAAAAGGCAGGTGTAGGCAAAAACATTCAGTACTTC
CDR3aa: CASSLLLQKAGVGKNIQYF

v_gene: TRBV7-3
d_gene: TRBD2
j_gene: TRBJ2-1
abundance: -
len: 14
CDR3nt: TGTGCCAGCAGCCCGGGGGGAATGCGGGAGGGGCAGTTCTTC
CDR3aa: CASSPGGMREGQFF

v_gene: TRBV10-3
d_gene: TRBD2
j_gene: TRBJ2-5
abundance: -
len: 14
CDR3nt: TGTGCCATCGGAGCTAGCGGGATACAAGAGACCCAGTACTTC
CDR3aa: CAIGASGIQETQYF

v_gene: TRBV5-4
d_gene: TRBD2
j_gene: TRBJ2-3
abundance: once
len: 15
CDR3nt: TGTGCCAGCGGACTAGCGGGAGTAGGTACAGATACGCAGTATTTT
CDR3aa: CASGLAGVGTDTQYF

v_gene: TRBV10-3
d_gene: -
j_gene: TRBJ2-1
abundance: -
len: 15
CDR3nt: TGTGCCATCGGCAGGGGTCTTGGCTCCTACAATGAGCAGTTCTTC
CDR3aa: CAIGRGLGSYNEQFF

v_gene: TRBV7-3
d_gene: TRBD1
j_gene: TRBJ2-5
abundance: -
len: 13
CDR3nt: TGTGCCAGCAGCTTAGACAGGGGGGAGACCCAGTACTTC
CDR3aa: CASSLDRGETQYF

v_gene: TRBV6-5
d_gene: TRBD2
j_gene: TRBJ2-7
abundance: -
len: 14
CDR3nt: TGTGCCAGCAGTCCGGGACTAGCGTTTTACGAGCAGTACTTC
CDR3aa: CASSPGLAFYEQYF

v_gene: TRBV27
d_gene: -
j_gene: TRBJ2-7
abundance: once
len: 12
CDR3nt: TGTGCCAGCAGTCCGGGGCCATACGAGCAGTACTTC
CDR3aa: CASSPGPYEQYF

v_gene: TRBV13
d_gene: -
j_gene: TRBJ2-7
abundance: -
len: 14
CDR3nt: TGTGCCAGCAGCTTAGGCGGGACACCTAACGAGCAGTACTTC
CDR3aa: CASSLGGTPNEQYF

v_gene: TRBV5-4
d_gene: -
j_gene: TRBJ1-1
abundance: few
len: 13
CDR3nt: TGTGCCAGCAATAGCGGGGGCTATGCTGAAGCTTTCTTT
CDR3aa: CASNSGGYAEAFF

v_gene: TRBV19
d_gene: -
j_gene: TRBJ2-4
abundance: -
len: 14
CDR3nt: TGTGCCAGTAGTAACCCGGGGGACTTAAACATTCAGTACTTC
CDR3aa: CASSNPGDLNIQYF

v_gene: TRBV5-4
d_gene: TRBD2
j_gene: TRBJ2-1
abundance: -
len: 18
CDR3nt: TGTGCCAGCAGCTTGTTGGGGCCGGGAGGGCTGGTATACAATGAGCAGTTCTTC
CDR3aa: CASSLLGPGGLVYNEQFF

v_gene: TRBV3-1/TRBV3-2
d_gene: -
j_gene: TRBJ1-1
abundance: -
len: 13
CDR3nt: TGTGCCAGCAGCCCCTTTTTCGGGACAGAAGCTTTCTTT
CDR3aa: CASSPFFGTEAFF

v_gene: TRBV7-8
d_gene: TRBD1
j_gene: TRBJ2-7
abundance: -
len: 16
CDR3nt: TGTGCCAGCAGCTTATCGAGGGGGCTTTCCTCCTACGAGCAGTACTTC
CDR3aa: CASSLSRGLSSYEQYF

v_gene: TRBV21-1
d_gene: -
j_gene: TRBJ1-5
abundance: -
len: 14
CDR3nt: TGTGCCAGCAGCATAGGGGACACTAATCAGCCCCAGCATTTT
CDR3aa: CASSIGDTNQPQHF

v_gene: TRBV19
d_gene: -
j_gene: TRBJ2-1
abundance: -
len: 15
CDR3nt: TGTGCCAGTAGTATCGCCGGGGACTCCTACAATGAGCAGTTCTTC
CDR3aa: CASSIAGDSYNEQFF

v_gene: TRBV29-1
d_gene: TRBD1
j_gene: TRBJ1-1
abundance: -
len: 12
CDR3nt: TGCAGCGCAGGACAGGGAAACACTGAAGCTTTCTTT
CDR3aa: CSAGQGNTEAFF

v_gene: TRBV7-6
d_gene: -
j_gene: TRBJ2-1
abundance: -
len: 13
CDR3nt: TGTGCCAGCAGCCTCGGGGGTGGAAATGAGCAGTTCTTC
CDR3aa: CASSLGGGNEQFF

v_gene: TRBV7-9
d_gene: -
j_gene: TRBJ1-1
abundance: -
len: 15
CDR3nt: TGTGCCAGCAGCCCCTCACGAGGGGTAGGCACTGAAGCTTTCTTT
CDR3aa: CASSPSRGVGTEAFF

v_gene: TRBV28
d_gene: -
j_gene: TRBJ1-1
abundance: few
len: 11
CDR3nt: TGTGCCAGCAGTTGGAGGACTGAAGCTTTCTTT
CDR3aa: CASSWRTEAFF

v_gene: TRBV7-9
d_gene: -
j_gene: TRBJ1-2
abundance: -
len: 14
CDR3nt: TGTGCCAGCAACGCTTTGGGTAACAGCTATGGCTACACCTTC
CDR3aa: CASNALGNSYGYTF

v_gene: TRBV2
d_gene: -
j_gene: TRBJ2-2
abundance: -
len: 14
CDR3nt: TGTGCCAGCAGTGGACGGAGAAACACCGGGGAGCTGTTTTTT
CDR3aa: CASSGRRNTGELFF

v_gene: TRBV5-5
d_gene: -
j_gene: TRBJ1-3
abundance: -
len: 17
CDR3nt: TGTGCCAGCAGCTTTCCTATGGGTCTCATCTCTGGAAACACCATATATTTT
CDR3aa: CASSFPMGLISGNTIYF

v_gene: TRBV10-3
d_gene: TRBD2
j_gene: TRBJ2-2
abundance: -
len: 18
CDR3nt: TGTGCCATCGGGCCCGGGACTAGCGGGGGGGCCTCGGCCGGGGAGCTGTTTTTT
CDR3aa: CAIGPGTSGGASAGELFF

v_gene: TRBV5-6
d_gene: TRBD1
j_gene: TRBJ1-1
abundance: -
len: 13
CDR3nt: TGTGCCAGCAGCTCGACAGGGAACGCTGAAGCTTTCTTT
CDR3aa: CASSSTGNAEAFF

v_gene: TRBV4-1
d_gene: -
j_gene: TRBJ2-2
abundance: -
len: 12
CDR3nt: TGCGCCAGCAGCGTTCACACCGGGGAGCTGTTTTTT
CDR3aa: CASSVHTGELFF

v_gene: TRBV2
d_gene: TRBD2
j_gene: TRBJ2-1
abundance: -
len: 16
CDR3nt: TGTGCCAGCAATCCAGCGGGAAGGGGTACGTACAATGAGCAGTTCTTC
CDR3aa: CASNPAGRGTYNEQFF

v_gene: TRBV14
d_gene: -
j_gene: TRBJ1-3
abundance: once
len: 17
CDR3nt: TGTGCCAGCAGCCAAGATCCAAGGCGCATCTCTGGAAACACCATATATTTT
CDR3aa: CASSQDPRRISGNTIYF

v_gene: TRBV5-4
d_gene: TRBD2
j_gene: TRBJ2-5
abundance: -
len: 14
CDR3nt: TGTGCCAGCAGCTCCGGGACTAGACGAGAGACCCAGTACTTC
CDR3aa: CASSSGTRRETQYF

v_gene: TRBV25-1
d_gene: -
j_gene: TRBJ2-7
abundance: -
len: 13
CDR3nt: TGTGCCAGCAGTTCGCCCAGGGCCTACGAGCAGTACTTC
CDR3aa: CASSSPRAYEQYF

v_gene: TRBV27
d_gene: -
j_gene: TRBJ1-3
abundance: -
len: 15
CDR3nt: TGTGCCAGCAGTTTAACAGGCCGAACTGGAAACACCATATATTTT
CDR3aa: CASSLTGRTGNTIYF

v_gene: TRBV30
d_gene: -
j_gene: TRBJ1-1
abundance: -
len: 13
CDR3nt: TGTGCCTGGAGGCCGCCGGTGGGGGACCCAGCTTTCTTT
CDR3aa: CAWRPPVGDPAFF

v_gene: TRBV6-6
d_gene: TRBD2
j_gene: TRBJ2-7
abundance: -
len: 15
CDR3nt: TGTGCCAGCAGCTCTAGCGGGGGGTCCTCCTACGAGCAGTACTTC
CDR3aa: CASSSSGGSSYEQYF

v_gene: TRBV19
d_gene: -
j_gene: TRBJ1-2
abundance: -
len: 14
CDR3nt: TGTGCCAGTAGTATGGGTAGGGGAACCTATGGCTACACCTTC
CDR3aa: CASSMGRGTYGYTF

v_gene: TRBV7-3
d_gene: TRBD2
j_gene: TRBJ2-3
abundance: once
len: 16
CDR3nt: TGTGCCAGCAGCAGGACTAGCGGAGCAAGCACAGATACGCAGTATTTT
CDR3aa: CASSRTSGASTDTQYF

v_gene: TRBV7-9
d_gene: -
j_gene: TRBJ1-1
abundance: -
len: 13
CDR3nt: TGTGCCAGCAGCTCGTACAGGTCAGAAAAAGCTTTCTTT
CDR3aa: CASSSYRSEKAFF

v_gene: TRBV6-2/TRBV6-3
d_gene: -
j_gene: TRBJ2-3
abundance: -
len: 13
CDR3nt: TGTGCCAGCAGTTACGGGGCCGCTAATACGCAGTATTTT
CDR3aa: CASSYGAANTQYF

v_gene: TRBV21-1
d_gene: -
j_gene: TRBJ2-7
abundance: -
len: 13
CDR3nt: TGTGCCAGCAGAACAGGGTTGACCTACGAGCAGTACTTC
CDR3aa: CASRTGLTYEQYF

v_gene: TRBV9
d_gene: -
j_gene: TRBJ1-6
abundance: few
len: 16
CDR3nt: TGTGCCAGCAGCGTTTGGCCGACGGCATATAATTCACCCCTCCACTTT
CDR3aa: CASSVWPTAYNSPLHF

v_gene: TRBV7-6
d_gene: TRBD1
j_gene: TRBJ2-1
abundance: -
len: 16
CDR3nt: TGTGCCAGCAGCAGGGGGACAGGGGGTTCCTACAATGAGCAGTTCTTC
CDR3aa: CASSRGTGGSYNEQFF

v_gene: TRBV7-2
d_gene: -
j_gene: TRBJ2-1
abundance: -
len: 13
CDR3nt: TGTGCCAGCAGCTTAGTAGCTTACAATGAGCAGTTCTTC
CDR3aa: CASSLVAYNEQFF

v_gene: TRBV10-3
d_gene: -
j_gene: TRBJ1-5
abundance: once
len: 14
CDR3nt: TGTGCCATCAGTGAACGACAGGCCAATCAGCCCCAGCATTTT
CDR3aa: CAISERQANQPQHF

v_gene: TRBV7-2
d_gene: TRBD2
j_gene: TRBJ2-1
abundance: -
len: 16
CDR3nt: TGTGCCAGCAGCTTGTATACTAGCGGGAGGGCAAATGAGCAGTTCTTC
CDR3aa: CASSLYTSGRANEQFF

v_gene: TRBV5-1
d_gene: TRBD1
j_gene: TRBJ1-2
abundance: -
len: 15
CDR3nt: TGCGCCAGCAGCCCGCGACAGGGGTGGGCCTATGGCTACACCTTC
CDR3aa: CASSPRQGWAYGYTF

v_gene: TRBV5-1
d_gene: TRBD1
j_gene: TRBJ1-2
abundance: -
len: 13
CDR3nt: TGCGCCAGCAGCCTACAGGGGGTCGATGGCTACACCTTC
CDR3aa: CASSLQGVDGYTF

v_gene: TRBV6-5
d_gene: -
j_gene: TRBJ2-2
abundance: once
len: 15
CDR3nt: TGTGCCAGTTCCGGACAGCCGAAGAACACCGGGGAGCTGTTTTTT
CDR3aa: CASSGQPKNTGELFF

v_gene: TRBV2
d_gene: TRBD1
j_gene: TRBJ1-2
abundance: -
len: 12
CDR3nt: TGTGCCAGCAGCCAGGGGGAGGGAGGCTACACCTTC
CDR3aa: CASSQGEGGYTF

v_gene: TRBV27
d_gene: -
j_gene: TRBJ2-7
abundance: few
len: 12
CDR3nt: TGTGCCACCCGTGGGGTTTCCTACGAGCAGTACTTC
CDR3aa: CATRGVSYEQYF

v_gene: TRBV5-1
d_gene: TRBD2
j_gene: TRBJ2-1
abundance: -
len: 15
CDR3nt: TGCGCCAGCAGCGTCTCTAGCGGGAGCGGGGCTGAGCAGTTCTTC
CDR3aa: CASSVSSGSGAEQFF

v_gene: TRBV5-1
d_gene: TRBD2
j_gene: TRBJ2-3
abundance: once
len: 16
CDR3nt: TGCGCCAGCAGCAACGGACAAGCGGGGGATATTTTGACGCAGTATTTT
CDR3aa: CASSNGQAGDILTQYF

v_gene: TRBV21-1
d_gene: -
j_gene: TRBJ2-2
abundance: -
len: 14
CDR3nt: TGTGCCAGCAGCAAGAAACCAGACTCCGGGGAGCTGTTTTTT
CDR3aa: CASSKKPDSGELFF

v_gene: TRBV18
d_gene: -
j_gene: TRBJ1-2
abundance: -
len: 15
CDR3nt: TGTGCCAGCTCACCAACGACAGCACCCCGGCCGGGCTACACCTTC
CDR3aa: CASSPTTAPRPGYTF